Below are 18 T cell receptor beta chains sequenced from a single sample in a study of blood T cell repertoires in COVID-19 (dated by TCRdb to 2018 to 2020). The method behind the library was the immunoSEQ multiplex PCR assay. Here the immuneACCESS table is served through TCRdb, limited to in-frame sequences with V and J called. Missing clones are a known gap in these copies; in checked studies unresolved V genes cover under half, and the rest lacks a known reason. The sample data list 240,000 or so clones, and about 90% of these were observed just once. About 3.1% of the sample goes to the ten largest clones. The sample comprised peripheral blood. The source of these receptors is a woman aged 30 to 39 who had recovered from COVID-19.

The genes are TRBV10-1 and TRBJ2-2; 8 bases are a match to TRBD1. V gave up 6 bases and J gave up 5 bases; unmatched junction bases: 8. CDR1 and CDR2 (germline): WNHNN, SYGVQD (reference sequence). CDR3 length equals 15 residues. The CDR3 loop is CASSPGQGATGELFF. In DNA form, the CDR3 reads TGCGCCAGCAGCCCAGGACAGGGAGCAACCGGGGAGCTGTTTTTT.

A note on this clone: The junction does not match germline at one end; this may be a read error. The J gene is TRBJ2-5, the V gene TRBV30, with 8 bases identical to TRBD1. The CDR3 length is 11 residues. Germline values: CDR1 GTSNPN, CDR2 SVGIG (reference sequence). The CDR3 here is CAWSVRDRPNF. CDR3 coding DNA: TGTGCCTGGAGTGTCAGGGACAGGCCGAACTTC.

The V and J genes are TRBV5-4 and TRBJ1-5, with D perhaps matching TRBD1 (5 bases). The ends were cut back, 0 bases at V and 2 bases at J, with 9 bases in the middle. CDR1 and CDR2 (germline): SGHNT, YYREEE (reference sequence). There are 15 residues in the CDR3. CDR3 residues: CASSLAGVGNQPQHF. CDR3 sequence (DNA): TGTGCCAGCAGCTTGGCGGGGGTCGGCAATCAGCCCCAGCATTTT.

The chain recombines TRBV6-5 with TRBJ1-5; unclear D gene. The CDR3 consists of 14 residues. Trimming removed 6 bases from V and 5 bases from J, with 14 bases in between. CDR1 and CDR2 from the germline V gene are MNHEY and SVGAGI. The CDR3 loop is CASRARAGYQPQHF. CDR3 sequence (DNA): TGTGCCAGCAGGGCGCGGGCAGGATATCAGCCCCAGCATTTT.

V gene TRBV4-2 combines with J gene TRBJ2-3; 7 bases line up with TRBD2. Unmatched junction bases numbered 8, after V lost 0 bases and J lost 5 bases. There are 16 residues in the CDR3. CDR1 and CDR2 from the germline V gene are LGHNA and YNFKEQ. CDR3 loop: CASSQEGGLMRDTQYF. In nucleotides, the CDR3 is TGTGCCAGCAGCCAAGAGGGGGGACTAATGCGAGATACGCAGTATTTT.

The genes are TRBV3-1 (or the pseudogene TRBV3-2) and TRBJ1-4; D possibly corresponds to TRBD1 (6 bases). Germline lookup yields CDR1 LGHDT and CDR2 YNNKEL (reference sequence). Deletions cut 4 bases from V and 0 bases from J, with 12 bases between. The CDR3 spans 16 residues. CDR3 in amino acids: CASSLRGGSTNEKLFF. As DNA, the CDR3 is TGTGCCAGCAGCCTTAGGGGGGGGTCAACTAATGAAAAACTGTTTTTT.

The chain joins TRBV3-1 (or the pseudogene TRBV3-2) to TRBJ1-1, with 10 bases fitting TRBD1. Germline CDR1 LGHDT, CDR2 YNNKEL (reference sequence). This CDR3 is 16 amino acids long. The V gene end was trimmed by 8 bases and the J gene end by 1 base; junction bases not matched to a gene: 10. The CDR3 nucleotides are TGTGCCAGCCGTACCCGACAGGGGGCGCCGAACACTGAAGCTTTCTTT. Translation: CASRTRQGAPNTEAFF.

The DNA of the CDR3 is TGTGCCAGCAGTGAATATAGGGGTAGCGGGGGGGCAAATGAGCAGTTCTTC. Translating it yields CASSEYRGSGGANEQFF. The J gene is TRBJ2-1, the V gene TRBV2; 11 bases fit TRBD2. This CDR3 comprises 17 residues. V was pared by 2 bases and J by 7 bases, with 10 bases of the junction left unmatched. Germline V gives CDR1 SNHLY, CDR2 FYNNEI.

This chain connects TRBV30 to TRBJ2-5; 7 bases are shared with TRBD1. The CDR3 totals 13 residues. Germline V gene data show CDR1 as GTSNPN and CDR2 as SVGIG (reference sequence). Trimming cost V 3 bases and J 6 bases; bases outside gene matches: 7. The CDR3 loop is CAWSVPDRKTQYF. The CDR3 region has the DNA TGTGCCTGGAGCGTCCCGGACAGGAAGACCCAGTACTTC.

This chain joins TRBV27 and TRBJ2-7, with D maybe TRBD1 (5 bases). The germline V gene has CDR1 MNHEY and CDR2 SMNVEV (reference sequence). CDR3 size: 14 residues. V was clipped by 8 bases and J by 6 bases, with 20 bases between them. The CDR3 sequence is CASRRQGVQGEQYF. The CDR3 DNA sequence: TGTGCCAGCCGTCGACAAGGAGTCCAGGGCGAGCAGTACTTC.

This clone showed up many times. The chain uses TRBV12-5 and TRBJ2-7; D gene ambiguous. Trimming shortened V by 6 bases and J by 3 bases, and 12 bases separated the two germline ends. The length of the CDR3 is 13 residues. Germline loops: CDR1 LGHNT, CDR2 FRNRAP. CDR3 in amino acids: CASGNTADYEQYF. The CDR3 bases are TGTGCTAGTGGAAATACTGCCGACTACGAGCAGTACTTC.

The V and J genes are TRBV10-2 and TRBJ2-5; D remains ambiguous. The CDR3 has 12 residues. Trimming removed 6 bases from V and 2 bases from J, with 7 bases in between. Germline CDR1 reads WSHSY; CDR2 reads SAAADI. The CDR3 protein is CASSSLQETQYF. In DNA form, the CDR3 reads TGCGCCAGCAGCTCGTTACAAGAGACCCAGTACTTC.

This chain uses TRBV7-9 with TRBJ2-7, with 7 nucleotides matching TRBD2. The CDR3 extends over 14 amino acids. Germline CDR1 and CDR2: SEHNR and FQNEAQ (reference sequence). Germline trimming cut 5 bases from V and 2 bases from J; bases unmatched to any gene: 6. The CDR3 here is CASSPRDYAYEQYF. In nucleotides, the CDR3 is TGTGCCAGCAGCCCAAGGGACTACGCCTACGAGCAGTACTTC.

V and J are TRBV10-1 and TRBJ2-7; TRBD1 might be the D (7 bases). CDR1 and CDR2 (germline): WNHNN, SYGVQD (reference sequence). The CDR3 covers 13 residues. Trimming shortened V by 4 bases and J by 6 bases, and 13 bases separated the two germline ends. The CDR3 sequence: CASSGAGGGEQYF. The DNA for the CDR3 is TGCGCCAGCAGTGGAGCAGGGGGAGGCGAGCAGTACTTC.

This sequence joins TRBV18 and TRBJ2-6; 7 nucleotides match TRBD1. Germline V gene lookup returns CDR1 KGHSH and CDR2 LQKENI. The CDR3 loop spans 19 amino acids. The V and J ends lost 6 bases and 3 bases, in that order; junction bases with no gene match: 17. The CDR3 region is CASSPRPEGGVGGANVLTF. The CDR3, as DNA: TGTGCCAGCTCCCCAAGACCGGAAGGGGGCGTTGGTGGGGCCAACGTCCTGACTTTC.

The J gene is TRBJ2-2, the V gene TRBV7-2; TRBD1 aligns across 7 bases. With 5 bases clipped from V and 6 bases from J, the junction kept 6 bases outside the gene matches. This CDR3 contains 14 residues. Germline CDR1 and CDR2: SGHTA and FQGNSA. The CDR3 loop reads CASSTRTGAGELFF. In DNA, the CDR3 is TGTGCCAGCAGCACACGGACAGGAGCCGGGGAGCTGTTTTTT.

Regarding this clone: Distinct nucleotide sequences in the sample also encode this CDR3. CDR3 bases: TGTGCCAGCAGTTTGGACAGTGCTGAAGCTTTCTTT. Translated: CASSLDSAEAFF. J is TRBJ1-1 and V is TRBV12-3 or TRBV12-4; TRBD1 is a possible D gene (6 bases). Trimming cost V 3 bases and J 6 bases, with 8 bases left between them. This CDR3 has 12 amino acids.

This sequence joins TRBV7-9 and TRBJ1-5, with a possible D match to TRBD1 (5 bases). Germline lookup yields CDR1 SEHNR and CDR2 FQNEAQ (reference sequence). This CDR3 spans 14 amino acids. Trimming stripped 5 bases from V and 7 bases from J, with 15 bases between. CDR3 residues: CASSPGLDGQPQHF. The CDR3 nucleotides read TGTGCCAGCAGCCCGGGACTTGATGGACAGCCCCAGCATTTT.